The entry that follows covers one T cell receptor (beta chain) sequence. Antigen: not known. The source of the sample is a study of human T cells and chemical hapten exposure. As for the study in general: Diphenylcyclopropenone was applied weekly to patients' scalps across the approximately 24-week study.

Study outcomes and limitations: Patch test score showed a positive correlation with PT1 expanded TCR counts. All donors were alopecia patients, so their immunity may differ from that of healthy people.

In the library, unique molecular identifiers were attached to individual cDNA molecules. TCRdb independently ran MiXCR on the RACE reads; one entry per CDR3 protein. The sample shows about 120,000 distinct CDR3 sequences, approximately 13% of them seen only once. Time point: pre-sensitization, week 0. The sample's treatment: therapeutic diphenylcyclopropenone sensitization with weekly scalp DPC. The CDR3 is 14 amino acids. Germline CDR1 reads WSHSY; CDR2 reads SAAADI. The V end was cut by 7 bases, the J end by 6 bases, with 19 bases between. This clonotype was sampled from a woman aged 18-29 years with alopecia areata. Some clones in this sample may be carry-over from other donors' samples. The V call is TRBV10-2, the J call TRBJ2-7, with D possibly being TRBD1 (6 bases). Here the sequenced sample was whole blood, taken in connection with sensitization to the hapten diphenylcyclopropenone (DPC). CDR3 residues: CASTLIDRTGEQYF. In nucleotides, the CDR3 is TGCGCCAGCACCCTGATAGACAGGACGGGCGAGCAGTACTTC.